The clone carrying this TCR beta chain was detected only a few times. Germline CDR1 is LNHNV and CDR2 is YYDKDF (reference sequence). The V and J ends lost 2 bases and 5 bases respectively, with 15 bases between them. The CDR3 has 15 amino acids. This sample stems from a study of blood T cell repertoires in COVID-19. Study-wide context: COVID-19 samples from acute and convalescent phases originated in the United States, Italy and Spain. The cDNA or gDNA used as material had been derived from T cells, B-cell-depleted T cells, or PBMCs.

As processed by the authors: Quantification of nucleated cells was approximated via reference gene primer amplification. Clones were read by immunoSEQ multiplex PCR, and TCRdb kept only the in-frame ones, dropping some. V and J calls and clone size are as listed in that table; D and trimming were resolved from the DNA. The table has more than 75,000 clones, approximately 86% seen once; the top ten hold 7% to 8.5%. This receptor was identified in a woman in her 70s with acute or convalescent COVID-19. V and J are TRBV15 and TRBJ2-5, with a tentative D call TRBD1 (6 bases). Sequencing was done on a sample of peripheral blood. The CDR3 loop is CATSRSTGLGETQYF. In DNA, the CDR3 is TGTGCCACCAGCAGATCTACAGGGTTGGGGGAGACCCAGTACTTC. Full variable domain (rest looked up from reference TRBV15 and TRBJ2-5): DAMVIQNPRYQVTQFGKPVTLSCSQTLNHNVMYWYQQKSSQAPKLLFHYYDKDFNNEADTPDNFQSRRPNTSFCFLDIRSPGLGDTAMYLCATSRSTGLGETQYFGPGTRLLVL.